This is a list of T cell receptor beta chains from one sample in a study of shared clonotypes between healthy human individuals. Method: immunoSEQ multiplex PCR; TCRdb's copy keeps in-frame clones and lacks some. The table records over 2,000,000 clones, roughly 93% of them present only once. Sequencing input: naive CD8+ T cells from PBMCs. The receptors stem from a man between 18 and 29 years old in good health. Some clones in this sample may be carry-over from other donors' samples. The CDR3 runs from the conserved cysteine through the conserved F or W. Each record gives: D gene, clone size, J gene, V gene, CDR3 DNA, CDR3 protein. D genes are given only for firm matches. Rows give clone size only sometimes, using once, few, many, or a class for an expanded clone.

>TRBD2|.|TRBJ2-1|TRBV7-9
TGTGCCAGCAGCTTAAGACTAGCGGGAGGGCCGGGGAATGAGCAGTTCTTC
CASSLRLAGGPGNEQFF
>.|.|TRBJ2-5|TRBV9
TGTGCCAGCAGCGTAATGGCGCTCCCCGGGGAGACCCAGTACTTC
CASSVMALPGETQYF
>.|once|TRBJ2-1|TRBV7-9
TGTGCCAGCAGCCAACCGGTAGGGGTGAATGAGCAGTTCTTC
CASSQPVGVNEQFF
>.|.|TRBJ2-7|TRBV2
TGTGCCAGCTCACGCTCCGATGCCTACGAGCAGTACTTC
CASSRSDAYEQYF
>.|.|TRBJ2-2|TRBV28
TGTGCCAGCAGTTTATCGGCTTGGACGGAATTTAACACCGGGGAGCTGTTTTTT
CASSLSAWTEFNTGELFF
>.|.|TRBJ2-1|TRBV15
TGTGCCACCAGTTCTAGGACTGTGGACAATGAGCAGTTCTTC
CATSSRTVDNEQFF
>.|once|TRBJ2-7|TRBV6-6
TGTGCCAGCAGTTACGGATTTAACTACGAGCAGTACTTC
CASSYGFNYEQYF
>TRBD1|.|TRBJ2-1|TRBV12-5
TGTGCTAGTGGAGGGACAGGCTATTACAATGAGCAGTTCTTC
CASGGTGYYNEQFF
>.|.|TRBJ1-1|TRBV5-6
TGTGCCAGCGCACCGGTAAGGGGATTGAACACTGAAGCTTTCTTT
CASAPVRGLNTEAFF
>TRBD2|.|TRBJ2-1|TRBV9
TGTGCCAGCAGTCCCAGCGGTTCGGGAGGAGTGGATGAGCAGTTCTTC
CASSPSGSGGVDEQFF
>.|.|TRBJ1-1|TRBV7-2
TGTGCCAGCAGCTTTCCCGTAACCCGACCGGTCACTGAAGCTTTCTTT
CASSFPVTRPVTEAFF
>TRBD2|.|TRBJ2-5|TRBV5-4
TGTGCCAGCAGCTGGGGGGAGCGGGAGGGCCTGGAGACCCAGTACTTC
CASSWGEREGLETQYF
>TRBD2|.|TRBJ2-7|TRBV5-6
TGTGCCAGCAGCTTTGGCGGGAGGGGTTTCTACGAGCAGTACTTC
CASSFGGRGFYEQYF
>.|.|TRBJ1-6|TRBV25-1
TGTGCCAGCACTGGGGGCCGCAATTCACCCCTCCACTTT
CASTGGRNSPLHF
>.|.|TRBJ2-3|TRBV15
TGTGCCACCAGCAGAGATCGGCCAGGGTCTAGCACAGATACGCAGTATTTT
CATSRDRPGSSTDTQYF
>TRBD1|.|TRBJ2-5|TRBV11-2
TGTGCCAGCAGTGACAGGGGCTGGGAGACCCAGTACTTC
CASSDRGWETQYF
>.|.|TRBJ2-3|TRBV5-1
TGCGCCAGCAGCTTTATCTCCGTACAGACACCAAGAGGAACAGATACGCAGTATTTT
CASSFISVQTPRGTDTQYF
>TRBD1|.|TRBJ1-5|TRBV4-1
TGCGCCAGCAGCCACAGTAAGGACAGGGGGCGCAATCAGCCCCAGCATTTT
CASSHSKDRGRNQPQHF
>TRBD2|.|TRBJ2-1|TRBV28
TGTGCCAGCAGGGGGAGGGCCTATTATGAGCAGTTCTTC
CASRGRAYYEQFF
>TRBD2|.|TRBJ2-1|TRBV29-1
TGCAGCCCACTAGCGGGTATCGACAATGAGCAGTTCTTC
CSPLAGIDNEQFF
>.|.|TRBJ1-2|TRBV28
TGTGCCAGCAGTTTAACGACCGGGACGGTGATTATGGGCTACACCTTC
CASSLTTGTVIMGYTF
>.|.|TRBJ2-7|TRBV27
TGTGCCAGCAGTTGGTCCAGGGGAGGGTACGAGCAGTACTTC
CASSWSRGGYEQYF
>.|few|TRBJ1-2|TRBV19
TGTGCCAGTAGCTGGCCCCGCTATGGCTACACCTTC
CASSWPRYGYTF
>TRBD2|.|TRBJ2-1|TRBV15
TGTGCCACCAGCAGGCGGGTAGCGGGAGGCTTCCCTCTCTCCTACAATGAGCAGTTCTTC
CATSRRVAGGFPLSYNEQFF
>TRBD1|.|TRBJ2-7|TRBV7-8
TGTGCCAGCAGCTTAGGGACAGGGGTGAGCTACGAGCAGTACTTC
CASSLGTGVSYEQYF
>.|.|TRBJ2-7|TRBV4-1
TGCGCCAGCAGCCAAGGGTTGGGCAGCCGGGAGCAGTACTTC
CASSQGLGSREQYF
>.|.|TRBJ2-1|TRBV9
TGTGCCAGCAGCGTCCAATACAATGAGCAGTTCTTC
CASSVQYNEQFF